A single sample is the source of the 22 T cell receptor beta chains below, sequenced in a study of cytomegalovirus exposure and HLA in healthy donors. PCR amplification relied on 60 Vbeta primers (plus 13 Jbeta primers). The protocol was immunoSEQ multiplex PCR, while the TCRdb copy is restricted to in-frame clones and leaves out a portion. Of roughly 110,000 clones in the sample, approximately 70% are singletons; the top ten hold 0.79%. Sequences were obtained from PBMCs. Receptor source: a boy between 10 and 17 years old in good health and CMV-seronegative.

V usage is TRBV11-2 and J usage is TRBJ1-4; TRBD1 might be the D (5 bases). The CDR3 runs to 16 residues. The germline CDR1 and CDR2 sequences are SGHAT and FQNNGV. Trimming pared 0 bases from V and 7 bases from J, leaving 15 bases between. CDR3 DNA sequence: TGTGCCAGCAGCTTAGATCGCGGGGGTCTTGGTGAAAAACTGTTTTTT. This translates into CASSLDRGGLGEKLFF.

J is TRBJ2-5 and V is TRBV7-2; D is uncertain. The germline V gene encodes CDR1 SGHTA and CDR2 FQGNSA. V gave up 5 bases and J gave up 6 bases, with 13 bases separating them. The CDR3 spans 13 residues. In nucleotides, the CDR3 is TGTGCCAGCAGCGGCCAGGCCGTAAAGACCCAGTACTTC. Translated: CASSGQAVKTQYF.

The chain joins TRBV4-1 to TRBJ2-5; 10 bases map to TRBD2. Germline-derived CDR1 and CDR2 are MGHRA and YSYEKL. The CDR3 contains 14 residues. The ends lost 6 bases at V and 1 base at J; junction bases unmatched: 2. The CDR3 region has the DNA TGCGCCAGCAGTCGACTAGCGGGCCAAGAGACCCAGTACTTC. Translating gives CASSRLAGQETQYF.

The chain joins TRBV11-2 to TRBJ2-7, with 7 bases aligning to TRBD1. Unmatched junction bases numbered 5, after V lost 4 bases and J lost 2 bases. The CDR3 sequence is 14 residues long. Germline values: CDR1 SGHAT, CDR2 FQNNGV. This CDR3 reads CASSSQGLAYEQYF. CDR3 nucleotide sequence: TGTGCCAGCAGCTCACAGGGGCTAGCCTACGAGCAGTACTTC.

The chain recombines TRBV27 with TRBJ2-3; unclear D gene. CDR3 size: 13 residues. CDR1 is MNHEY and CDR2 is SMNVEV in the germline V gene (reference sequence). V was pared by 2 bases and J by 2 bases, with 5 bases between. In nucleotides, the CDR3 is TGTGCCAGCAGTTTACTCTCCACAGATACGCAGTATTTT. Protein product: CASSLLSTDTQYF.

The sample holds a few counts of this clone. The chain combines TRBV19 with TRBJ1-2; D not resolved. With 9 bases removed from V and 8 bases from J, the gap between germline ends came to 16 bases. The CDR3 sequence is 12 residues long. Germline V gene lookup returns CDR1 LNHDA and CDR2 SQIVND (reference sequence). CDR3: CASIAKSGGYTF. As DNA, the CDR3 is TGTGCCAGCATCGCAAAATCAGGCGGCTACACCTTC.

The V call is TRBV7-9, the J call TRBJ1-3; no reliable D call. The germline gives CDR1 SEHNR, CDR2 FQNEAQ (reference sequence). V dropped 4 bases and J dropped 4 bases, with 11 bases sitting between them. The length of the CDR3 is 14 residues. In DNA, the CDR3 is TGTGCCAGCAGCTCGGTTTCCGAGGGAAACACCATATATTTT. Its translation is CASSSVSEGNTIYF.

The J gene is TRBJ1-1, the V gene TRBV5-6; D call uncertain. The CDR3 covers 15 residues. Trimming took off 0 bases at V and 0 bases at J, with 9 bases between the two ends. Germline lookup yields CDR1 SGHDT and CDR2 YYEEEE. The DNA of the CDR3 is TGTGCCAGCAGCTTGGCAAGCAGGATGAACACTGAAGCTTTCTTT. Its translation: CASSLASRMNTEAFF.

V and J are TRBV18 and TRBJ1-2; TRBD1 matches 8 bases. J gave up 5 bases and V 3 bases, and 11 bases lay outside the gene matches. This CDR3 is 16 amino acids long. Germline CDR1 KGHSH, CDR2 LQKENI. In DNA, the CDR3 is TGTGCCAGCTCACCTCCGAAGGACAGGGTTGGATATGGCTACACCTTC. Translation: CASSPPKDRVGYGYTF.

The chain uses TRBV6-5 and TRBJ1-2, with 8 nucleotides matching TRBD1. The CDR3 has 14 amino acids. CDR1 MNHEY and CDR2 SVGAGI come from the germline V gene. V was clipped by 3 bases and J by 7 bases; unmatched bases: 7. The CDR3 here is CASSYRQGAGGYTF. The CDR3 bases are TGTGCCAGCAGTTATCGGCAGGGGGCAGGTGGCTACACCTTC.

This rearrangement joins TRBV28 to TRBJ1-1; D is unclear. V gave up 8 bases and J gave up 3 bases, with 10 bases separating them. Germline CDR1 and CDR2: MDHEN and SYDVKM. This CDR3 contains 12 residues. The CDR3 nucleotides are TGTGCCAGCGTCAGGTCTTACACTGAAGCTTTCTTT. It codes for CASVRSYTEAFF.

J is TRBJ1-5 and V is TRBV7-2; TRBD1 aligns across 11 bases. V lost 3 bases, J lost 0 bases, and 7 bases stayed unmatched. The CDR3 has 18 residues. Germline CDR1 is SGHTA and CDR2 is FQGNSA. The CDR3 loop is CASSFDGTGGTSNQPQHF. The CDR3 DNA reads as TGTGCCAGCAGCTTCGACGGGACAGGGGGAACTAGCAATCAGCCCCAGCATTTT.

The CDR3 sequence: CASSLSDRELGGYTF. The CDR3 nucleotides read TGTGCCAGCAGCTTAAGCGACAGGGAATTAGGTGGCTACACCTTC. The rearrangement links TRBV7-4 to TRBJ1-2, with 7 bases aligning to TRBD1. Per germline, CDR1 SGHVT and CDR2 SQSDAQ. J was trimmed by 7 bases and V by 2 bases; bases with no gene match: 10. The CDR3 contains 15 residues.

The chain recombines TRBV14 with TRBJ1-1; possible D gene TRBD1, 6 bases. V lost 5 bases and J 3 bases, leaving 22 bases between the germline ends. In germline, CDR1 is SGHDN, CDR2 FVKESK. The CDR3 has 17 amino acids. CDR3 loop: CASSSQRGNLLDTEAFF. The CDR3, as DNA: TGTGCCAGCAGCTCACAGAGGGGGAATCTCTTGGACACTGAAGCTTTCTTT.

The rearrangement links TRBV11-1 to TRBJ1-2, with D unclear. The germline V gene has CDR1 SGHAT and CDR2 FQDESV (reference sequence). Trimming cost V 6 bases and J 7 bases, with 18 bases left between them. The CDR3 totals 14 residues. The CDR3 DNA follows: TGTGCCAGCAGTAAAATTCAGGCCCAAGGTGGCTACACCTTC. Translating it yields CASSKIQAQGGYTF. Full variable domain (rest looked up from reference TRBV11-1 and TRBJ1-2): EAEVAQSPRYKITEKSQAVAFWCDPISGHATLYWYRQILGQGPELLVQFQDESVVDDSQLPKDRFSAERLKGVDSTLKIQPAELGDSAMYLCASSKIQAQGGYTFGSGTRLTVV.

The V gene is TRBV27, the J gene TRBJ1-5; TRBD1 agrees at 9 bases. Germline V gene data show CDR1 as MNHEY and CDR2 as SMNVEV (reference sequence). V lost 6 bases to trimming and J lost 9 bases; unmatched junction nucleotides: 3. CDR3 length: 12 amino acids. The CDR3 DNA reads as TGTGCCAGCAGCCCGACAGGGGGGCCCCAGCATTTT. Its translation: CASSPTGGPQHF.

The chain uses TRBV6-5 and TRBJ2-1; 13 bases agree with TRBD2. The CDR3 extends over 14 amino acids. The V gene end was trimmed by 5 bases and the J gene end by 12 bases; junction bases not matched to a gene: 7. In germline, CDR1 is MNHEY, CDR2 SVGAGI. CDR3 nucleotide sequence: TGTGCCAGCAGTCCGGGACTAGCGGGGTTTAGGCAGTTCTTC. Translating gives CASSPGLAGFRQFF.

The chain combines TRBV30 with TRBJ2-4; 13 nucleotides match TRBD2. The CDR3 length is 15 residues. Unmatched junction bases numbered 6, after V lost 4 bases and J lost 6 bases. CDR1 is GTSNPN, CDR2 SVGIG, per germline (reference sequence). CDR3 in DNA: TGTGCCTGGACTCCCGGGACTAGCGGGGCAAACATTCAGTACTTC. Amino acid sequence: CAWTPGTSGANIQYF.

The chain uses TRBV7-8 and TRBJ2-7; possible D gene TRBD2, 5 bases. This CDR3 spans 14 amino acids. Per the germline V gene, CDR1 is SGHVS and CDR2 is FQNEAQ. Trimming stripped 10 bases from V and 3 bases from J, with 19 bases between. The CDR3 bases are TGTGCCACCCTACTGGGCGGGCCAAGCTACGAGCAGTACTTC. Amino acid sequence: CATLLGGPSYEQYF.

In its sample, this clone was seen a few times. The same CDR3 also results from other DNA sequences found in this sample. The chain uses TRBV28 and TRBJ1-4; 7 positions match TRBD1. CDR1 is MDHEN, CDR2 SYDVKM, per germline. The CDR3 spans 14 residues. The ends lost 3 bases at V and 3 bases at J; junction bases unmatched: 1. CDR3 coding DNA: TGTGCCAGCAGTTTCGGGACAGCTAATGAAAAACTGTTTTTT. Its protein product is CASSFGTANEKLFF.

V usage is TRBV5-4 and J usage is TRBJ1-1, with a tentative D call TRBD1 (6 bases). The V end was cut by 3 bases, the J end by 3 bases, with 15 bases between. Per germline, CDR1 SGHNT and CDR2 YYREEE (reference sequence). The CDR3 has 15 amino acids. The CDR3 bases are TGTGCCAGCAGCTCGGGAGGGCCAGGGGACACTGAAGCTTTCTTT. Translating it yields CASSSGGPGDTEAFF.

This clone was recorded only once. This chain links TRBV7-2 with TRBJ1-2, with D uncertain. V was clipped by 2 bases and J by 4 bases, with 11 bases between them. The CDR3 length is 14 residues. The V gene's germline CDR1 is SGHTA and CDR2 FQGNSA. The DNA of the CDR3 is TGTGCCAGCAGCTTAAGTGCCAGGCCCTATGGCTACACCTTC. It yields the protein CASSLSARPYGYTF.